This is a list of T cell receptor beta chains from one sample in a study of T cell responses to AZD1222 COVID-19 vaccine. Assay used: immunoSEQ multiplex PCR; TCRdb lists only in-frame clones, some missing. This sample has about 200,000 clones; about 95% occur once, and the top ten carry about 1.5%. The sample consisted of peripheral blood, taken 28 days after the second dose of the MenACWY control vaccine. These receptors all stem from an adult who received the MenACWY meningococcal vaccine as a control. CDR3s leave out the opening cysteine and the closing phenylalanine or tryptophan. Each record gives: J gene, V gene, CDR3 protein.

TRBJ2-3	TRBV7-9	ASSQNLAGGSDTQY
TRBJ2-2	TRBV30	ACSQRRNRGELF
TRBJ2-3	TRBV5-1	ASSQQGALRADTQY
TRBJ1-3	TRBV5-1	ASNSGESNTIY
TRBJ2-1	TRBV4-1	ASSQGGGGRGPYYNEQF
TRBJ1-2	TRBV28	ASSSRALDFYGYT
TRBJ2-7	TRBV28	ASSSNHPGTGGTYEQY
TRBJ2-6	TRBV5-4	ATQSVRGSSGANVLT
TRBJ1-2	TRBV5-1	ASSPEQGGVDYGYT
TRBJ1-6	TRBV5-1	ASRGTPEPVGSPLH
TRBJ1-6	TRBV30	AGRTDSNSPLH
TRBJ2-1	TRBV6-5	ASSYSQNSPQF
TRBJ1-2	TRBV15	ATSSRTGQGYT
TRBJ2-1	TRBV10-2	ASSDPHLADLYNEQF
TRBJ2-2	TRBV9	ASSSPGTPNTGELF
TRBJ1-1	TRBV18	ASSPETGVNTEAF
TRBJ1-1	TRBV9	ASSVGWAGGIEAF
TRBJ2-1	TRBV28	ASSLPLSGQNYNEQF
TRBJ1-2	TRBV3-1/TRBV3-2	ASSSSGASKAYGYT
TRBJ2-7	TRBV28	ASSLHPTGGEQY
TRBJ2-3	TRBV5-1	ASSLNAGTITDTQY
TRBJ2-2	TRBV24-1	ATRTSENTGELF
TRBJ1-3	TRBV7-9	ASSRSLSGDTIY
TRBJ2-3	TRBV24-1	ATSAVTDTQY